One sample yielded the 26 T cell receptor beta chains listed below, sequenced in a study of neoadjuvant nivolumab and ipilimumab in lung cancer (dated by TCRdb to the early 2020s). Library preparation employed the immunoSEQ multiplex PCR assay. TCRdb obtained this table from immuneACCESS and retained in-frame rearrangements with V and J assigned. These tables miss some clones; where compared with another copy, unresolved V genes account for less than half of the shortfall, and the remainder is unexplained. The sample includes some 28,000 clones, with approximately 86% observed a single time. The biggest ten clones account for around 5% of the sample. In the paper's terms, the time point label means: at surgical resection after neoadjuvant nivolumab +/- ipilimumab. Sample: tumor tissue, taken after neoadjuvant nivolumab, alone or with ipilimumab, at or shortly before surgery. These receptors were collected from an adult with non-small cell lung cancer.

This chain joins TRBV5-6 and TRBJ1-2, with D possibly being TRBD1 (6 bases). Germline CDR1 SGHDT, CDR2 YYEEEE. V dropped 3 bases and J dropped 2 bases, with 14 bases sitting between them. The length of the CDR3 is 15 residues. The CDR3, as DNA: TGTGCCAGCAGCTGGGGGCCAGCCTCAAACTATGGCTACACCTTC. Translation: CASSWGPASNYGYTF.

The sample holds one count of this clone. The DNA of the CDR3 is TGTGCCAGCAGCGAGACCGGACTAGCAGAAGAGACCCAGTACTTC. Its protein product is CASSETGLAEETQYF. The chain couples TRBV6-5 to TRBJ2-5, with 8 bases fitting TRBD2. The CDR3 has 15 residues. Trimming at V came to 6 bases and at J to 3 bases, leaving 9 bases not matched to a gene. Germline values: CDR1 MNHEY, CDR2 SVGAGI.

Within the sample, this clone is medium-sized. V gene TRBV5-6 combines with J gene TRBJ2-7; D remains ambiguous. Trimming took off 7 bases at V and 2 bases at J, with 19 bases between the two ends. Per germline, CDR1 SGHDT and CDR2 YYEEEE. This CDR3 contains 15 residues. CDR3: CASSTVTFGPYEQYF. CDR3 sequence (DNA): TGTGCCAGCTCAACTGTAACATTCGGCCCCTACGAGCAGTACTTC.

V usage is TRBV18 and J usage is TRBJ2-7, with D possibly matching TRBD2 (6 bases). The CDR3 has 15 amino acids. Looked up from germline, CDR1 is KGHSH and CDR2 is LQKENI. V was shortened by 0 bases and J by 0 bases, with 9 bases between the two germline ends. CDR3 coding DNA: TGTGCCAGCTCACCACCTGGAGGGAGCTCCTACGAGCAGTACTTC. This encodes CASSPPGGSSYEQYF.

This rearrangement joins TRBV6-4 to TRBJ2-3; TRBD2 aligns across 13 bases. J gave up 4 bases and V 2 bases, and 0 bases lay outside the gene matches. Germline CDR1 MRHNA, CDR2 SNTAGT. CDR3 length equals 15 residues. As DNA, the CDR3 is TGTGCCAGCAGTGACACTAGCGGGGGGGCAGATACGCAGTATTTT. Translating it yields CASSDTSGGADTQYF.

The V and J genes are TRBV30 and TRBJ1-5; 8 bases are a match to TRBD1. Trimming took 4 bases from V and 7 from J; bases not matched to a gene: 6. The germline CDR1 and CDR2 sequences are GTSNPN and SVGIG (reference sequence). CDR3 length: 13 amino acids. The CDR3 sequence: CAWTDRVGQPQHF. The CDR3 DNA follows: TGTGCCTGGACGGACAGGGTAGGCCAGCCCCAGCATTTT.

The chain couples TRBV5-1 to TRBJ2-3; 8 positions match TRBD2. Trimming at V came to 4 bases and at J to 3 bases, leaving 13 bases not matched to a gene. The CDR3 loop spans 17 amino acids. CDR1 and CDR2 from the germline V gene are SGHRS and YFSETQ. CDR3 nucleotide sequence: TGCGCCAGCAGCCGAGGATACACTGGACTAGCAACAGATACGCAGTATTTT. It yields the protein CASSRGYTGLATDTQYF.

V is TRBV25-1 and J is TRBJ2-1; TRBD2 agrees at 13 bases. V lost 4 bases to trimming and J lost 0 bases; unmatched junction nucleotides: 6. The germline V gene encodes CDR1 MGHDK and CDR2 SYGVNS. The CDR3 is 18 amino acids. In DNA, the CDR3 is TGTGCCAGCAGTGGAGGGACTAGCGGGGTCTACTCCTACAATGAGCAGTTCTTC. Its protein is CASSGGTSGVYSYNEQFF.

This chain joins TRBV18 and TRBJ2-2; no firm D call. The CDR3 extends over 15 amino acids. In germline, CDR1 is KGHSH, CDR2 LQKENI. V lost 4 bases and J lost 2, with 11 bases in between. The CDR3, as DNA: TGTGCCAGCTCACAGGTTCTCACTAACACCGGGGAGCTGTTTTTT. Translating it yields CASSQVLTNTGELFF.

The chain couples TRBV2 to TRBJ1-4, with unresolved D. The V end was cut by 3 bases, the J end by 6 bases, with 5 bases between. This CDR3 spans 12 amino acids. In germline, CDR1 is SNHLY, CDR2 FYNNEI. CDR3 protein: CASSERDEKLFF. The CDR3 nucleotides read TGTGCCAGCAGTGAGCGAGATGAAAAACTGTTTTTT.

This clone was found a few times. Other DNA sequences of this sample code for an identical CDR3. As DNA, the CDR3 is TGTGCCAGCAGCTTAGGAGAGGAGCGTGGCTACACCTTC. Protein: CASSLGEERGYTF. The chain is built from TRBV7-9 and TRBJ1-2; D unclear. In germline, CDR1 is SEHNR, CDR2 FQNEAQ (reference sequence). V was clipped by 1 base and J by 7 bases, with 10 bases between them. The CDR3 contains 13 residues.

The chain is built from TRBV2 and TRBJ2-2, with TRBD2 matching 9 bases. V lost 7 bases to trimming and J lost 2 bases; unmatched junction nucleotides: 2. The germline CDR1 and CDR2 sequences are SNHLY and FYNNEI. The CDR3 extends over 14 amino acids. The CDR3 DNA reads as TGTGCCAGCACGCGGGGGGGAAACACCGGGGAGCTGTTTTTT. The encoded protein is CASTRGGNTGELFF.

The chain links TRBV7-2 to TRBJ2-1, with a possible D match to TRBD2 (7 bases). Germline CDR1 reads SGHTA; CDR2 reads FQGNSA. Trimming shortened V by 2 bases and J by 7 bases, and 15 bases separated the two germline ends. This CDR3 comprises 15 residues. CDR3 sequence (DNA): TGTGCCAGCAGCTTATATGGGGGAGGGGGGAATGAGCAGTTCTTC. This encodes CASSLYGGGGNEQFF.

This clone appeared a few times. This sequence joins TRBV5-1 and TRBJ1-6, with a possible D match to TRBD1 (6 bases). Trimming removed 2 bases at V and 0 bases at J, with 21 bases between. The length of the CDR3 is 20 residues. Germline loops: CDR1 SGHRS, CDR2 YFSETQ. The CDR3 spells CASSLTTGPGGHSYNSPLHF. CDR3 DNA sequence: TGCGCCAGCAGCTTAACGACAGGCCCGGGGGGTCACTCCTATAATTCACCCCTCCACTTT.

This chain uses TRBV29-1 with TRBJ1-1, with TRBD1 matching 8 bases. V gave up 5 bases and J gave up 6 bases; unmatched junction bases: 5. CDR3 size: 12 residues. In germline, CDR1 is SQVTM, CDR2 ANQGSEA. CDR3 amino acids: CSVRRTGPEAFF. In nucleotides, the CDR3 is TGCAGCGTTAGAAGGACAGGGCCTGAAGCTTTCTTT.

V is TRBV7-3 and J is TRBJ1-2; D possibly corresponds to TRBD1 (5 bases). The V gene's germline CDR1 is SGHTA and CDR2 FQGTGA. V was clipped by 5 bases and J by 2 bases, with 9 bases between them. The CDR3 loop spans 13 amino acids. CDR3 sequence reads: CASSVQENYGYTF. The DNA of the CDR3 is TGTGCCAGCAGCGTACAGGAGAACTATGGCTACACCTTC.

This clone was detected once. The chain employs TRBV27 and TRBJ1-4; D is possibly TRBD1 (5 bases). V was pared by 1 base and J by 10 bases, with 16 bases between. This CDR3 contains 15 residues. The germline V gene has CDR1 MNHEY and CDR2 SMNVEV (reference sequence). CDR3 bases: TGTGCCAGCAGTTTATATCTGACAGAGTCGGGAAAACTGTTTTTT. Translated: CASSLYLTESGKLFF.

This clone was found a few times. This chain connects TRBV18 to TRBJ1-2; D unresolved. This CDR3 spans 14 amino acids. Germline CDR1 KGHSH, CDR2 LQKENI. V was trimmed by 2 bases and J by 4 bases, leaving 11 bases between them. CDR3 in amino acids: CASSPVAGIYGYTF. CDR3 DNA sequence: TGTGCCAGCTCACCAGTTGCAGGAATCTATGGCTACACCTTC.

The chain employs TRBV25-1 and TRBJ2-7; weak D call: TRBD2 (5 bases). The germline V gene has CDR1 MGHDK and CDR2 SYGVNS. The CDR3 spans 13 residues. Between the trimmed V and J ends, which lost 3 bases and 6 bases, there was a span of 12 bases. CDR3 coding DNA: TGTGCCAGCAGTGAGATTAGCGTCTCCGAGCAGTACTTC. Its translation: CASSEISVSEQYF.

The CDR3 DNA is TGCAGCGTTGAAGGGACAGTGAACACTGAAGCTTTCTTT. Residues: CSVEGTVNTEAFF. This rearrangement joins TRBV29-1 to TRBJ1-1, with a possible D match to TRBD1 (6 bases). Trimming removed 1 base at V and 0 bases at J, with 6 bases between. CDR3 length: 13 amino acids. CDR1 is SQVTM and CDR2 is ANQGSEA in the germline V gene.

The genes are TRBV19 and TRBJ2-3, with D tentatively TRBD1 (6 bases). Germline CDR1 LNHDA, CDR2 SQIVND (reference sequence). Trimming left V 7 bases short and J 0 bases short, with 14 bases between. The CDR3 runs to 15 residues. The CDR3 protein is CASTEGTRSTDTQYF. CDR3 DNA: TGTGCCAGTACTGAGGGGACAAGGAGCACAGATACGCAGTATTTT.

The rearrangement links TRBV7-9 to TRBJ1-2; 9 nucleotides match TRBD1. The germline V gene has CDR1 SEHNR and CDR2 FQNEAQ (reference sequence). The CDR3 sequence is 15 residues long. The V segment lost 5 bases and the J segment 4 bases; nucleotides outside the gene matches: 8. The CDR3 bases are TGTGCCAGCAGCCCCTCGGGACAGGGAATCTATGGCTACACCTTC. Residues: CASSPSGQGIYGYTF.

The rearrangement joins TRBV7-2 to TRBJ2-3; 8 nucleotides line up with TRBD1. After removal of 5 bases from V and 2 bases from J, the junction contained 6 bases not matched to a gene. The CDR3 consists of 15 residues. CDR1 is SGHTA and CDR2 is FQGNSA in the germline V gene. The CDR3 sequence is CASSKTGVDTDTQYF. The CDR3 nucleotides are TGTGCCAGCAGCAAGACAGGGGTGGACACAGATACGCAGTATTTT.

This rearrangement joins TRBV28 to TRBJ2-3, with 15 bases aligning to TRBD2. The CDR3 is 19 residues long. J lost 0 bases, V lost 0 bases, and 4 bases had no gene match. Per germline, CDR1 MDHEN and CDR2 SYDVKM. CDR3 bases: TGTGCCAGCAGTTTATGGAGTGGGACTAGCGGGAGGAGCACAGATACGCAGTATTTT. This encodes CASSLWSGTSGRSTDTQYF.

V and J are TRBV5-1 and TRBJ2-3; D is unresolved. Germline V CDR1 and CDR2: SGHRS, YFSETQ. Trimming took 8 bases from V and 1 from J, leaving 17 bases between them. CDR3 length: 15 residues. CDR3: CASRMGFAGTDTQYF. The CDR3 region has the DNA TGCGCCAGTCGGATGGGGTTTGCGGGCACAGATACGCAGTATTTT. Filled out from reference TRBV5-1 and TRBJ2-3, the complete variable domain reads KAGVTQTPRYLIKTRGQQVTLSCSPISGHRSVSWYQQTPGQGLQFLFEYFSETQRNKGNFPGRFSGRQFSNSRSEMNVSTLELGDSALYLCASRMGFAGTDTQYFGPGTRLTVL.

Comments on this clone: A read error may account for a junction end that differs from germline. The chain employs TRBV5-1 and TRBJ2-2; 11 bases are shared with TRBD2. The CDR3 spans 15 residues. CDR1 and CDR2 (germline): SGHRS, YFSETQ. The CDR3: CASSLGLAGRRGAVF. CDR3 sequence (DNA): TGCGCCAGCAGCTTGGGACTAGCGGGAAGGCGGGGAGCTGTTTTT.